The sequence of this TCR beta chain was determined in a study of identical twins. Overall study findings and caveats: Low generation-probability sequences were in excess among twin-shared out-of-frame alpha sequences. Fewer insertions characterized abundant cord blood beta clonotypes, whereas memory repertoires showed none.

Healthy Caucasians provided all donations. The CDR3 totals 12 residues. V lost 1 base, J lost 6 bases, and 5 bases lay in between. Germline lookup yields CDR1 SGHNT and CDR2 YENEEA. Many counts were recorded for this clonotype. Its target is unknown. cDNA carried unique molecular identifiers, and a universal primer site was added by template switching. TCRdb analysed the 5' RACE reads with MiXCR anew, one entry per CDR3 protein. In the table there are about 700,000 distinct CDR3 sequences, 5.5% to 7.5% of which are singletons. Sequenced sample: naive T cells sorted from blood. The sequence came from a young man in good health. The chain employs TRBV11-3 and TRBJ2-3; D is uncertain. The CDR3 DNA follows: TGTGCCAGCAGCTTAGGGTACGATACGCAGTATTTT. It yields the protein CASSLGYDTQYF.